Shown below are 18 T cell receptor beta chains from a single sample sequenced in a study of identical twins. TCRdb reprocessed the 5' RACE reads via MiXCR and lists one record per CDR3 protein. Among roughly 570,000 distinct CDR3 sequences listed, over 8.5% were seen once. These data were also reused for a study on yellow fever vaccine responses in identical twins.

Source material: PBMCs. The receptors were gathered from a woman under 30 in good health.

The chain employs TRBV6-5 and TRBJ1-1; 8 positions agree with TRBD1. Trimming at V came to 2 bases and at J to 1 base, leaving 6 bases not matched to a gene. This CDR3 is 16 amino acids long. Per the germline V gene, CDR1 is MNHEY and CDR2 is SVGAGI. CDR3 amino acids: CASSYGQGGRNTEAFF. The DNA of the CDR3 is TGTGCCAGCAGTTACGGACAGGGAGGGAGGAACACTGAAGCTTTCTTT.

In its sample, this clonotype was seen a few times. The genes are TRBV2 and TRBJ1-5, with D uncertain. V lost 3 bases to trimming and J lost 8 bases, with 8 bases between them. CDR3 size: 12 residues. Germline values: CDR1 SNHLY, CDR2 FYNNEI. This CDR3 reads CASSDRIKPQHF. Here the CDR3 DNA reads TGTGCCAGCAGTGACAGGATTAAGCCCCAGCATTTT.

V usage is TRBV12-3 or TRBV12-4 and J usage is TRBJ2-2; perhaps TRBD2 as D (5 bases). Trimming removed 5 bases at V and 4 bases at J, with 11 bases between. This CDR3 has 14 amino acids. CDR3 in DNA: TGTGCCAGCAGTCCCGCTAGCTCCACCGGGGAGCTGTTTTTT. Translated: CASSPASSTGELFF.

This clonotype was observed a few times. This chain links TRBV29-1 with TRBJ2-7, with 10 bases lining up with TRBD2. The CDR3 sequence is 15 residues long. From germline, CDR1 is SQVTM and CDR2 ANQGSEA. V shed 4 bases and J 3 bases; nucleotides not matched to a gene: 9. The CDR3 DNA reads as TGCAGCGTTGTGTGGCTAGCGGGGGCCGGCTACGAGCAGTACTTC. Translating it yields CSVVWLAGAGYEQYF.

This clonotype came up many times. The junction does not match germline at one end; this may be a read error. CDR3 loop: CASSQGQGGNEQFF. The CDR3, as DNA: TGTGCTAGCAGCCAAGGACAGGGTGGCAATGAGCAGTTCTTC. This chain joins TRBV7-7 and TRBJ2-1; 8 nucleotides match TRBD1. Germline-derived CDR1 and CDR2 are SSHAT and FNYEAQ (reference sequence). This CDR3 has 14 amino acids.

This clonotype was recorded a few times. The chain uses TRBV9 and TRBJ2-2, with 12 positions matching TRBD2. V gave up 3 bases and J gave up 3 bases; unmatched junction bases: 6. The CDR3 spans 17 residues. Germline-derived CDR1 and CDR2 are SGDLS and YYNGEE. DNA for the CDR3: TGTGCCAGCAGCGAAACTAGCGGGGGGACTTACACCGGGGAGCTGTTTTTT. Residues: CASSETSGGTYTGELFF.

CDR3 coding DNA: TGTGCCAGCAGCTCCGTGGGGGGGCCGAGAGGTGAGCAGTTCTTC. This gives the protein CASSSVGGPRGEQFF. J is TRBJ2-1 and V is TRBV11-2; tentative D call: TRBD2 (7 bases). V gave up 4 bases and J gave up 9 bases, with 19 bases separating them. In germline, CDR1 is SGHAT, CDR2 FQNNGV. The length of the CDR3 is 15 residues.

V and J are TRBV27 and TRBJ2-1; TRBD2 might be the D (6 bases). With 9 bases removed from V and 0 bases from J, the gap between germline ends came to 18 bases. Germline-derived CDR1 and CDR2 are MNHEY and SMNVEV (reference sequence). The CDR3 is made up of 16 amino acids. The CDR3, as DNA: TGTGCCAGTAGCGGCCTAAACCCGAGCTCCTACAATGAGCAGTTCTTC. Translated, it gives CASSGLNPSSYNEQFF.

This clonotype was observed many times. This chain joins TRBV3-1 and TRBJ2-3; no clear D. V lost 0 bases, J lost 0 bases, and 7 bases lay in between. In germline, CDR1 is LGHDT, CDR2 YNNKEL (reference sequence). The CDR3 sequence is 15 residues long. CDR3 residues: CASSQDWASTDTQYF. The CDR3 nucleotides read TGTGCCAGCAGCCAAGATTGGGCCAGCACAGATACGCAGTATTTT.

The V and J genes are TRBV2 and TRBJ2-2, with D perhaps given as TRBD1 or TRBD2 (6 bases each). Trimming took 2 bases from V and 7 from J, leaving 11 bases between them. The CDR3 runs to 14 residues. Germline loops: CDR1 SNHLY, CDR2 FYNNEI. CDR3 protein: CASSEPRDNGELFF. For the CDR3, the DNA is TGTGCCAGCAGTGAACCGCGGGACAACGGGGAGCTGTTTTTT.

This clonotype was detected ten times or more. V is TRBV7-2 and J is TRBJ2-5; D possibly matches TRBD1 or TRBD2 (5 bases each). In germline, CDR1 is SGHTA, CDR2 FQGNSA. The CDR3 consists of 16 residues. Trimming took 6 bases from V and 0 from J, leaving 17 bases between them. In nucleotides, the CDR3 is TGTGCCAGCAGTTCAGGGCTGACTACGTACCAAGAGACCCAGTACTTC. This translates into CASSSGLTTYQETQYF.

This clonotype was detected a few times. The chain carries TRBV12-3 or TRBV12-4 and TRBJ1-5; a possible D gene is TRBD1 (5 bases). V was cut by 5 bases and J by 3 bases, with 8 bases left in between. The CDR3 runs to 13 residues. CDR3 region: CASSPGFNQPQHF. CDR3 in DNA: TGTGCCAGCAGTCCAGGGTTCAATCAGCCCCAGCATTTT.

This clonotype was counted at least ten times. CDR3 nucleotide sequence: TGCGCCAGCAGCTTGCTTCCCAACACCGGGGAGCTGTTTTTT. This sequence encodes CASSLLPNTGELFF. The chain recombines TRBV5-1 with TRBJ2-2; D ambiguous. Trimming pared 1 base from V and 2 bases from J, leaving 6 bases between. Germline V gene sequence: CDR1 SGHRS, CDR2 YFSETQ. The CDR3 length is 14 residues.

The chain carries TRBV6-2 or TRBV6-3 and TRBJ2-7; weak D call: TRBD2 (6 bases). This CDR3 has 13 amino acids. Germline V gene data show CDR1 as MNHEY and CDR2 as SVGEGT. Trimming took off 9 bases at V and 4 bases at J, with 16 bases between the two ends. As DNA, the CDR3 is TGTGCCAGTCATAGCGGTGTGGCGTACGAGCAGTACTTC. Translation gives CASHSGVAYEQYF.

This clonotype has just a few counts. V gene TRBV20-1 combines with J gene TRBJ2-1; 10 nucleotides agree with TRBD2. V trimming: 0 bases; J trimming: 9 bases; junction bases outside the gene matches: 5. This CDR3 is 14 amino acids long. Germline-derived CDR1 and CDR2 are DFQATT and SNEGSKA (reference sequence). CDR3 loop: CSARDSVAGGEQFF. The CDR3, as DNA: TGCAGTGCTAGAGATTCCGTAGCGGGAGGTGAGCAGTTCTTC.

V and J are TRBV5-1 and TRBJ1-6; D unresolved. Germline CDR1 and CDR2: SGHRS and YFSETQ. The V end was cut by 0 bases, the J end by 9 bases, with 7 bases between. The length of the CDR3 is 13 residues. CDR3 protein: CASSLGEGSPLHF. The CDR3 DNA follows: TGCGCCAGCAGCTTGGGGGAAGGTTCACCCCTCCACTTT.

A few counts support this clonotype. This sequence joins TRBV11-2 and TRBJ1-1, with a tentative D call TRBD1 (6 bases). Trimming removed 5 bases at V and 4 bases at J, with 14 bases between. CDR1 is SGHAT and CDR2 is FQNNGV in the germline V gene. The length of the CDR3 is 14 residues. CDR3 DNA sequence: TGTGCCAGCAGCGCAGATCAGGGGTTCACTGAAGCTTTCTTT. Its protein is CASSADQGFTEAFF. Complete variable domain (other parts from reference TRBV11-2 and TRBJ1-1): EAGVAQSPRYKIIEKRQSVAFWCNPISGHATLYWYQQILGQGPKLLIQFQNNGVVDDSQLPKDRFSAERLKGVDSTLKIQPAKLEDSAVYLCASSADQGFTEAFFGQGTRLTVV.

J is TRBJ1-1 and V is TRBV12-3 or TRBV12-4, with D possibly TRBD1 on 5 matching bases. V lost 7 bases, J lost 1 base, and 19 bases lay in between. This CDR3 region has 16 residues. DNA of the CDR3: TGTGCCAGCACCCGGACACCTATTAAAGGGAACACTGAAGCTTTCTTT. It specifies CASTRTPIKGNTEAFF.